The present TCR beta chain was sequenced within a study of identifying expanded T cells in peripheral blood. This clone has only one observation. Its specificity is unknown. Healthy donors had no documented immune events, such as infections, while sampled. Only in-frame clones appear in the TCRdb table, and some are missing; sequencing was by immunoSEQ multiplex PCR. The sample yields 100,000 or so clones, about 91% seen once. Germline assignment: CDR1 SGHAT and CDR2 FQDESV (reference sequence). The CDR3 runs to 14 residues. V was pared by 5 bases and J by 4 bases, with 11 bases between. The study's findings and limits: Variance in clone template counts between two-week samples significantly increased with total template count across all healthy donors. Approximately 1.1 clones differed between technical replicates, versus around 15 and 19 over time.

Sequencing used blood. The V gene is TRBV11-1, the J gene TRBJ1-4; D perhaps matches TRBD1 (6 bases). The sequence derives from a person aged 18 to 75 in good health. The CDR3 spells CASSPGRGNEKLFF. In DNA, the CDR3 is TGTGCCAGCAGCCCTGGCAGGGGTAATGAAAAACTGTTTTTT.